This T cell receptor (beta chain) was documented in a study of T cell responses to AZD1222 COVID-19 vaccine. Findings of the study overall: Vaccine-related CD4 TCRs covered spike, predominating at 160-218 and 743-854. An increase in Spike-specific TCR breadth and depth was observed after two AZD1222 doses. Donors were chiefly white British, with a greater number of females, and clonal diversity was perhaps underestimated. It was only a handful of AZD1222 recipients who were seropositive at baseline.

A word on this clone: The antigen is unknown.

Germline-derived CDR1 and CDR2 are SEHNR and FQNEAQ (reference sequence). The CDR3 runs to 14 residues. V shed 5 bases and J 7 bases; nucleotides not matched to a gene: 9. Sequencing used immunoSEQ multiplex PCR; TCRdb keeps in-frame clones, though not all of them. This table holds 150,000 or so clones, more than 70% found once. The chain has TRBV7-9 and TRBJ2-5, with 8 positions matching TRBD2. This receptor was taken from an adult in good health. The input for sequencing was peripheral blood, taken on day 0 of AZD1222 vaccination. This CDR3 reads CASSVYSGDATQYF. CDR3 coding DNA: TGTGCCAGCAGCGTATATAGCGGGGATGCGACCCAGTACTTC.